These T cell receptor beta chains were read from a single sample in a study of T cell responses to AZD1222 COVID-19 vaccine. Repertoires were generated with immunoSEQ multiplex PCR, while TCRdb's copy carries only in-frame clones and drops some. The data show about 39,000 clones, around 90% seen once. The material sequenced was peripheral blood, taken 28 days after the second dose of the MenACWY control vaccine. All receptors derive from an adult who received the MenACWY meningococcal vaccine as a control. Both conserved end residues are part of each CDR3. Each record gives: V gene, D gene, J gene, clone size, CDR3 DNA, CDR3 protein. D genes are given only for firm matches. Rows may omit the clone size; those that give it use once, few, many or a size class.

TRBV6-1,-,TRBJ1-5,-,TGTGCCAGCAGTGAACGCAGAAATCAGCCCCAGCATTTT,CASSERRNQPQHF
TRBV28,TRBD1,TRBJ1-1,-,TGTGCCAGCAGTACATCGGACAGGGATCAGGACACTGAAGCTTTCTTT,CASSTSDRDQDTEAFF
TRBV6-5,TRBD1,TRBJ1-2,once,TGTGCCAGCAGGGGACAGGGGCGAAACTATGGCTACACCTTC,CASRGQGRNYGYTF
TRBV30,TRBD1,TRBJ2-7,-,TGTGCCTCCCGGGACAGGGGCTCCTACGAGCAGTACTTC,CASRDRGSYEQYF
TRBV6-5,-,TRBJ1-2,-,TGTGCCAGCGCCCCACAAGGCGGGCCATTGCCCCTCTACACCTTC,CASAPQGGPLPLYTF
TRBV27,TRBD1,TRBJ1-5,few,TGTGCCAGCAGTTTCTTGGGACAGCTAAGTCATCAGCCCCAGCATTTT,CASSFLGQLSHQPQHF
TRBV28,-,TRBJ2-7,-,TGTGCCACCTTCTCACAGGTAGACTACGAGCAGTACTTC,CATFSQVDYEQYF
TRBV6-5,-,TRBJ1-2,-,TGTGCCAGCAGTTACGACGAAACAGGGAGGGCTGGCTACACCTTC,CASSYDETGRAGYTF
TRBV2,-,TRBJ2-6,few,TGTGCCACAGACGGGAGCTCTGGGGCCAACGTCCTGACTTTC,CATDGSSGANVLTF
TRBV30,TRBD2,TRBJ2-5,-,TGTGCCTGGGGCTGGACTAGCGGGAGGGGGGAGACCCAGTACTTC,CAWGWTSGRGETQYF
TRBV6-6,-,TRBJ2-2,-,TGTGCCAGCAGTTACGGGCTAGCCGGGGAGCTGTTTTTT,CASSYGLAGELFF
TRBV21-1,-,TRBJ2-4,-,TGTGCCAGCAGCACTTCCGGGACAGGGGGTTCCTTAGCCAAAAACATTCAGTACTTC,CASSTSGTGGSLAKNIQYF
TRBV5-1,-,TRBJ2-1,-,TGCGCCAGCAGCTTGGGAGAGGGCGGAGAGCAGTTCTTC,CASSLGEGGEQFF
TRBV15,-,TRBJ2-7,few,TGTGCCACCAGCCCCCGGACAGTACCCTACGAGCAGTACTTC,CATSPRTVPYEQYF
TRBV6-1,TRBD2,TRBJ2-7,-,TGTGCCAGCAGTGAGAGCGGGAGTCCGTCGGTGCAGTACTTC,CASSESGSPSVQYF
TRBV4-1,-,TRBJ2-2,-,TGCGCCAGCAGCCTACAGAGAACCGGGGAGCTGTTTTTT,CASSLQRTGELFF
TRBV7-9,-,TRBJ1-2,-,TGTGCCAGCAGCCGTCCAAGGGAGGCCTATGGCTACACCTTC,CASSRPREAYGYTF
TRBV6-5,TRBD1,TRBJ1-5,-,TGTGCCAGCAGTTGGGACAGAAATCAGCCCCAGCATTTT,CASSWDRNQPQHF
TRBV27,-,TRBJ2-2,once,TGTGCCAGCAGTTCCATTACCGGGGAGCTGTTTTTT,CASSSITGELFF
TRBV30,-,TRBJ2-2,few,TGTGCCTGGAGTGTACAGAACAGGGAAACCGGGGAGCTGTTTTTT,CAWSVQNRETGELFF
TRBV18,-,TRBJ1-4,once,TGTGCCAGCTCACCCCCGGGGAGGAACGGGAATCGGAATGAAAAACTGTTTTTT,CASSPPGRNGNRNEKLFF
TRBV28,TRBD1,TRBJ2-7,-,TGTGCCAGCAGCCAGGGACAGGGACTCCCCTACGAGCAGTACTTC,CASSQGQGLPYEQYF
TRBV5-6,-,TRBJ1-6,-,TGTGCCAGCAGCTTGGACAGCGCCCATTCACCCCTCCACTTT,CASSLDSAHSPLHF
TRBV7-9,-,TRBJ1-1,few,TGTGCCAGCAGCTTAGTTGGGGGTCCCCCTGAAGCTTTCTTT,CASSLVGGPPEAFF
TRBV7-2,TRBD1,TRBJ2-7,-,TGTGCCAGCAGCTTCAACAGGGGATCCTACGAGCAGTACTTC,CASSFNRGSYEQYF
TRBV2,TRBD1,TRBJ2-1,-,TGTGCCAGCAGCAAAACCGGGACAGGGATCTACAATGAGCAGTTCTTC,CASSKTGTGIYNEQFF
TRBV5-1,TRBD1,TRBJ1-3,-,TGCGCCAGCAGCCCGGGGTCGGACAGGGCCTCTGGAAACACCATATATTTT,CASSPGSDRASGNTIYF
TRBV5-1,-,TRBJ2-7,-,TGCGCCAGCAGCTTGGTGGGCTACGAGCAGTACTTC,CASSLVGYEQYF
TRBV11-3,TRBD2,TRBJ2-1,-,TGTGCCAGCAGCTTAGATCGCGCGGGGGGGTACAATGAGCAGTTCTTC,CASSLDRAGGYNEQFF
TRBV12-5,TRBD2,TRBJ2-1,-,TGTGCTAGTGGTTTGGTAGTAGCGGGAGTTAGTGAGCAGTTCTTC,CASGLVVAGVSEQFF
TRBV20-1,TRBD2,TRBJ2-7,-,TGCAGTGCTGCGGGAGTTGGAGAGCAGTACTTC,CSAAGVGEQYF
TRBV11-2,TRBD2,TRBJ2-2,-,TGTGCCAGCAGCCGACGGGGGCGGGAGGGCAGCACCGGGGAGCTGTTTTTT,CASSRRGREGSTGELFF
TRBV28,-,TRBJ2-1,-,TGTGCCAGCAGTACCCCCCGGGAGATTAGGGATGAGCAGTTCTTC,CASSTPREIRDEQFF
TRBV19,-,TRBJ2-3,-,TGTGCCAGTAGGGACCGATCTAGCACAGATACGCAGTATTTT,CASRDRSSTDTQYF
TRBV6-6,-,TRBJ2-1,once,TGTGCCAGCAGAGACCAGCTAGGGAGCTCCTACAATGAGCAGTTCTTC,CASRDQLGSSYNEQFF
TRBV19,-,TRBJ1-2,-,TGTGCCAGTCGTGGGGTTGGCTACACCTTC,CASRGVGYTF
TRBV11-3,-,TRBJ2-3,-,TGTGCCAGCAGCCCGGACCCAGATACGCAGTATTTT,CASSPDPDTQYF
TRBV29-1,TRBD1,TRBJ2-7,-,TGCAGCGTTGAATTACTAATGCGGCAGGGGGCTTCCTACGAGCAGTACTTC,CSVELLMRQGASYEQYF
TRBV6-5,-,TRBJ2-7,-,TGTGCCAGCACCCTAAGGTCCTACGAGCAGTACTTC,CASTLRSYEQYF
TRBV7-9,-,TRBJ2-7,-,TGTGCCAGCAGCTCCTCCCCCTACGAGCAGTACTTC,CASSSSPYEQYF
TRBV5-1,-,TRBJ2-5,-,TGCGCCAGCAGCCAGACTTGGGAGACCCAGTACTTC,CASSQTWETQYF
TRBV24-1,-,TRBJ1-5,-,TGTGCCACCAGTGACACACAGGGATGGAATCAGCCCCAGCATTTT,CATSDTQGWNQPQHF
TRBV2,-,TRBJ1-2,-,TGTGCCAGCAGTGTATACAGGGACGGCTACACCTTC,CASSVYRDGYTF
TRBV7-9,TRBD1,TRBJ1-1,once,TGTGCCAGCAGCCCACGACAGGGGGCTTTGGTCACTGAAGCTTTCTTT,CASSPRQGALVTEAFF
TRBV27,-,TRBJ1-6,-,TGTGCCAGCAGTTTCCGGGCAGGGGTAGGGAATTCACCCCTCCACTTT,CASSFRAGVGNSPLHF
TRBV30,TRBD1,TRBJ1-3,-,TGTGCCTGGGAACAGGGGTACTCTGGAAACACCATATATTTT,CAWEQGYSGNTIYF